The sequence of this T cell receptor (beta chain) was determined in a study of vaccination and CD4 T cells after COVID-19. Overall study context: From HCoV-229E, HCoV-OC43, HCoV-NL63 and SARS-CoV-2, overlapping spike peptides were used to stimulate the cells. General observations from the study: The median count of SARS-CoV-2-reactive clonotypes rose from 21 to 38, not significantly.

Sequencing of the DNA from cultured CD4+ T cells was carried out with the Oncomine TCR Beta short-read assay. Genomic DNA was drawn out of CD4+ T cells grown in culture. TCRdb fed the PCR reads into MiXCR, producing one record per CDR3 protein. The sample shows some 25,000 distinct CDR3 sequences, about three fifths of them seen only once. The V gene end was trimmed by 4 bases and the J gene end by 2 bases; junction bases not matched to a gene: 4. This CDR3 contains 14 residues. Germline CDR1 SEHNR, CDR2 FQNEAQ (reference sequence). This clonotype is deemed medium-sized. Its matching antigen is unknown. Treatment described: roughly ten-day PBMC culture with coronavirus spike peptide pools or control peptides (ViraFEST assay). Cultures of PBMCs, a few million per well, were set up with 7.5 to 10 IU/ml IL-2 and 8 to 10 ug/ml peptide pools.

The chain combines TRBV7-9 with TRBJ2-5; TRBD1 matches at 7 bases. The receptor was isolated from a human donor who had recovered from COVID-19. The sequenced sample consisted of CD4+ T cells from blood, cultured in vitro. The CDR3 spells CASSSGQPQETQYF. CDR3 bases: TGTGCCAGCAGCTCGGGACAGCCACAAGAGACCCAGTACTTC. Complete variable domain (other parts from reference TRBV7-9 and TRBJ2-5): DTGVSQNPRHKITKRGQNVTFRCDPISEHNRLYWYRQTLGQGPEFLTYFQNEAQLEKSRLLSDRFSAERPKGSFSTLEIQRTEQGDSAMYLCASSSGQPQETQYFGPGTRLLVL.